The entry below gives a single T cell receptor beta chain sequence along with its context. As yet, its antigen is unknown. The entry originates in a study of T cell clusters in autoimmune cytopenias. Study-wide findings and caveats: Comparing secondary cytopenia with chronic lymphocytic leukemia showed no cluster-lack signature, apparently masked by lymphoma repertoire.

Tens of thousands of genome equivalents of blood DNA were amplified for TRB. TRB was amplified by touch-down multiplex PCR, primer pools A and B combined. Reprocessing the multiplex PCR reads, TCRdb reports a single entry for every CDR3 protein and omits DNA. This specimen shows around 3,200 distinct CDR3 sequences; the ten leading clones hold 25% to 30%. CDR3 length: 14 amino acids. Germline values: CDR1 MNHEY, CDR2 SVGAGI. Sequencing used peripheral blood. The J gene is TRBJ1-3, the V gene TRBV6-5. The clonotype comes from a human donor with an autoimmune cytopenia or autoimmune hepatitis (not recorded which). The CDR3 here is CASRRQGSGNTIYF.